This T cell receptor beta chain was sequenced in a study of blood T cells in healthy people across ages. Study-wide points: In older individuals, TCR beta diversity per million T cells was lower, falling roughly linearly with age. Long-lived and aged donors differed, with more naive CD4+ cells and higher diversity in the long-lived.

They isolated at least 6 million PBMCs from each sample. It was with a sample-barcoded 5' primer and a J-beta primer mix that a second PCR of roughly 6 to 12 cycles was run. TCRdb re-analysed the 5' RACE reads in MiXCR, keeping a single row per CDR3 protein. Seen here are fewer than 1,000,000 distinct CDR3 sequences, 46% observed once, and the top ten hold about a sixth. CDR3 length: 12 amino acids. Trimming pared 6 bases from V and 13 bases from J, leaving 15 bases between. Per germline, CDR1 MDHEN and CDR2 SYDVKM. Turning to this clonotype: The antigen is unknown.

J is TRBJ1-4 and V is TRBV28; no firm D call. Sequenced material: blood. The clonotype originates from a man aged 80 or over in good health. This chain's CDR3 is CASSPSTDVLFF. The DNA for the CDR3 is TGTGCCAGCAGCCCCTCGACGGACGTACTGTTTTTT.